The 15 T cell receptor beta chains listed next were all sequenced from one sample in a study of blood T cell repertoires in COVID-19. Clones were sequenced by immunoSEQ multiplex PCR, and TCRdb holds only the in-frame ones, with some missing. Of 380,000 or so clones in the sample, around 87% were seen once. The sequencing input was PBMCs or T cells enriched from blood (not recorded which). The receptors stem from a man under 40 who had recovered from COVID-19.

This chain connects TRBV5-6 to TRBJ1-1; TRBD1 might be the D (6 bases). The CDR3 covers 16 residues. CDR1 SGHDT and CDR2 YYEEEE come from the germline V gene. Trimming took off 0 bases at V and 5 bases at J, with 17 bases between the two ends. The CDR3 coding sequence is TGTGCCAGCAGCTTGGGGCAGGGGATAGTGGAGACTGAAGCTTTCTTT. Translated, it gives CASSLGQGIVETEAFF.

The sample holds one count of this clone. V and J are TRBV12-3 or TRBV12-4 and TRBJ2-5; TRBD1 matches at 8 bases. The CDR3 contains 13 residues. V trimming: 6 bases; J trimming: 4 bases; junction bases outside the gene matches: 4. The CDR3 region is CASRPTGGETQYF. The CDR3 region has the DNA TGTGCCAGCAGACCCACAGGGGGAGAGACCCAGTACTTC.

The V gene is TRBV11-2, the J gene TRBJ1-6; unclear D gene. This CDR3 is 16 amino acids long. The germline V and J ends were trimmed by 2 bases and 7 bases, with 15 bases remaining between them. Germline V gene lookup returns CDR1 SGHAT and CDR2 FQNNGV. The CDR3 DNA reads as TGTGCCAGCAGCTTACCAAGACACGGATTAAATTCACCCCTCCACTTT. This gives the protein CASSLPRHGLNSPLHF.

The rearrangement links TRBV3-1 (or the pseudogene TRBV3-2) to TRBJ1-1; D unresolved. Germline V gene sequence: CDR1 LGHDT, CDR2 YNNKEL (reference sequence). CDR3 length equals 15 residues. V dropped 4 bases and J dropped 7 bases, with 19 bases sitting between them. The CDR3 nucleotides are TGTGCCAGCAGCCGAACTCCAGACACCGGCCTTGAAGCTTTCTTT. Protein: CASSRTPDTGLEAFF.

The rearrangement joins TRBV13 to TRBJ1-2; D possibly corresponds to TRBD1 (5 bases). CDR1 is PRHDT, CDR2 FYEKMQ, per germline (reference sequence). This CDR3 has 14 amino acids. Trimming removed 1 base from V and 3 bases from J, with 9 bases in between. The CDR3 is CASSLARGDYGYTF. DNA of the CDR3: TGTGCCAGCAGCTTAGCCCGGGGGGACTATGGCTACACCTTC.

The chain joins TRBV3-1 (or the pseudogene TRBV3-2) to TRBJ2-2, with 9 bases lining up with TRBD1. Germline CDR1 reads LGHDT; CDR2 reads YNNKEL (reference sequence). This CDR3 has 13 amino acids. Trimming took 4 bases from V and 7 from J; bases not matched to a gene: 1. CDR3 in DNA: TGTGCCAGCAGCCTGGGACAGGGCGGGGAGCTGTTTTTT. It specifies CASSLGQGGELFF.

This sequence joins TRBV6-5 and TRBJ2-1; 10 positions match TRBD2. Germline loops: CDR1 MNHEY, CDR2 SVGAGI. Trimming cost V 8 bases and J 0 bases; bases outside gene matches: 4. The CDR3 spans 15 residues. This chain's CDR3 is CASRSGGGSYNEQFF. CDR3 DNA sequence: TGTGCCAGCCGAAGCGGGGGGGGCTCCTACAATGAGCAGTTCTTC.

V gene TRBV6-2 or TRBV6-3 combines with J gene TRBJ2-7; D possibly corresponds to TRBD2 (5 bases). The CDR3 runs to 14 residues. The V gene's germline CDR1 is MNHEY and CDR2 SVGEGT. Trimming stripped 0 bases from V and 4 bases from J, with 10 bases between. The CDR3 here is CASSYSVEGYEQYF. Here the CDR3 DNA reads TGTGCCAGCAGTTACTCCGTAGAGGGTTACGAGCAGTACTTC.

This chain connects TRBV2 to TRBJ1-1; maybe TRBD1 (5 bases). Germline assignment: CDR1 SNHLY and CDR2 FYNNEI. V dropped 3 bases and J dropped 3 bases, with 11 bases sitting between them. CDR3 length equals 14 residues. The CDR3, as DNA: TGTGCCAGCAGTGAGGGAGGGGCGGACACTGAAGCTTTCTTT. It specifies CASSEGGADTEAFF.

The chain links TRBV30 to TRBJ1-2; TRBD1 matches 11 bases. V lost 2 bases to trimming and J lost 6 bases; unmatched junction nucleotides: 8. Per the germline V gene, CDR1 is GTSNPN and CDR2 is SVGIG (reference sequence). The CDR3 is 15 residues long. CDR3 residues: CAWSIGSGQGDGYTF. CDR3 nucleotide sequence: TGTGCCTGGAGTATAGGCTCGGGACAGGGGGATGGCTACACCTTC.

The CDR3 DNA reads as TGTGCCAGCTCGGGAAGGAATTCCCCTGTTAACTATGGCTACACCTTC. As protein: CASSGRNSPVNYGYTF. The rearrangement uses TRBV9 and TRBJ1-2; no firm D call. There are 16 residues in the CDR3. The V and J ends lost 7 bases and 1 base respectively, with 20 bases between them. In germline, CDR1 is SGDLS, CDR2 YYNGEE.

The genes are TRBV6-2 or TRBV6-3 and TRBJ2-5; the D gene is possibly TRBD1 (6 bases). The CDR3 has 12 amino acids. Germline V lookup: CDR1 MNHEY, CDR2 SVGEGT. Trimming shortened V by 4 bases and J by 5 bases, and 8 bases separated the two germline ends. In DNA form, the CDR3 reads TGTGCCAGCAGTTCCCAGGGGGAGACCCAGTACTTC. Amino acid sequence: CASSSQGETQYF.

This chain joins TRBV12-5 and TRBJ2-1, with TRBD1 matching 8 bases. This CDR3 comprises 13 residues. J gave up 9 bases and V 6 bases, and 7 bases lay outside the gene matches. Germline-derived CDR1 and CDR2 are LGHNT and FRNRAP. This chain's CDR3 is CASGSTGAGEQFF. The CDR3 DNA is TGTGCTAGTGGATCGACAGGGGCTGGTGAGCAGTTCTTC.

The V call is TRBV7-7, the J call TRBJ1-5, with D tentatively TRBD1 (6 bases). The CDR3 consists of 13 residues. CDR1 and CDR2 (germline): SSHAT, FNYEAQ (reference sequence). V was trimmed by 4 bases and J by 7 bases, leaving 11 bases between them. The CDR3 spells CASSSGVGQPQHF. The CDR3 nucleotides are TGTGCCAGCAGCTCAGGGGTAGGGCAGCCCCAGCATTTT.

CDR3 protein: CASSHDRVNTEAFF. As DNA, the CDR3 is TGTGCCAGCAGCCATGACAGGGTTAACACTGAAGCTTTCTTT. V gene TRBV3-1 (or the pseudogene TRBV3-2) combines with J gene TRBJ1-1; 7 bases agree with TRBD1. The germline gives CDR1 LGHDT, CDR2 YNNKEL (reference sequence). The CDR3 has 14 amino acids. Trimming at V came to 3 bases and at J to 2 bases, leaving 3 bases not matched to a gene.